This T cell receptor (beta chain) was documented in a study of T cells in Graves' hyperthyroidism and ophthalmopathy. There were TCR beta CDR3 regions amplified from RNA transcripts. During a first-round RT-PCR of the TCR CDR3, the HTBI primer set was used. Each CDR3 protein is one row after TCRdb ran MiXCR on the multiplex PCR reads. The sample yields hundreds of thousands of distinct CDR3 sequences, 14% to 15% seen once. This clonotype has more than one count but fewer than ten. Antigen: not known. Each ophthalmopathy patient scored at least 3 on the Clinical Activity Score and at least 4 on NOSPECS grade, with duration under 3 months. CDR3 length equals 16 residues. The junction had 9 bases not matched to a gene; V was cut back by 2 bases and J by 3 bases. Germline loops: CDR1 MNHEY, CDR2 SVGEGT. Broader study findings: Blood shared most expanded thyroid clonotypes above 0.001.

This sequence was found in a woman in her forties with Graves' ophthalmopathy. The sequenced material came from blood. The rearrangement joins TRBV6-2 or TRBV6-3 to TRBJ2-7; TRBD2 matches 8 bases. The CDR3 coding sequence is TGTGCCAGCAGTTACCGCGGGACTAGACCGAGCTACGAGCAGTACTTC. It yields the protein CASSYRGTRPSYEQYF.